This T cell receptor beta chain was documented in a study of CD8+ T cells in alopecia areata. Study results and caveats: Links between baseline CD8+ expansion and response need larger treated cohorts. Scalp specimens additionally yield sequences from normal skin's resident alphabeta T cells. Treatment with tofacitinib significantly lowered scalp clonality and reduced expanded CD8+ clones among the top 100.

The treatment denotes: oral pan-JAK inhibitor, 5-10 mg twice daily. Sampling of alopecia areata patients yielded lesional scalp punch biopsies as well as peripheral blood. cDNA serving as the sequencing template came from extracted, reverse transcribed RNA. Here immunoSEQ multiplex PCR was the method, and the copy in TCRdb shows in-frame clones only, minus some. The repertoire holds some 170,000 clones, with roughly 50% as singletons. This clone appeared a few times. Its target is not known. This TCR derives from a human donor with alopecia areata. The sequencing used CD8+ T cells sorted from blood, collected at week 24, from a patient treated with tofacitinib.

The CDR3 protein is CSVEFGASNGYTF. Here the CDR3 DNA reads TGCAGCGTTGAATTTGGGGCTTCAAATGGCTACACCTTC. V gene TRBV29-1 combines with J gene TRBJ1-2, with D possibly matching TRBD1 (5 bases). V lost 2 bases, J lost 6 bases, and 13 bases lay in between. Germline V gene data show CDR1 as SQVTM and CDR2 as ANQGSEA. The length of the CDR3 is 13 residues. The full variable domain, completed using reference TRBV29-1 and TRBJ1-2, is SAVISQKPSRDICQRGTSLTIQCQVDSQVTMMFWYRQQPGQSLTLIATANQGSEATYESGFVIDKFPISRPNLTFSTLTVSNMSPEDSSIYLCSVEFGASNGYTFGSGTRLTVV.